The rows below give T cell receptor beta chains drawn from one sample of a study of blood T cell repertoires in COVID-19. Profiling relied on immunoSEQ multiplex PCR, and the TCRdb table lists in-frame clones only, not all of them. The repertoire holds a few hundred thousand clones, with around nine tenths as singletons. Sequenced sample: PBMCs or T cells enriched from blood (not recorded which). Receptors were obtained from a woman in her 30s who had recovered from COVID-19. Each CDR3 is given with its conserved first and last residue. D genes are given only for firm matches. Rows give clone size only sometimes, using once, few, many, or a class for an expanded clone.

D	J	V	size	CDR3	DNA
.	TRBJ1-2	TRBV28	.	CASSSGFGGYTF	TGTGCCAGCAGTTCAGGGTTTGGGGGCTACACCTTC
.	TRBJ1-3	TRBV28	once	CASSSPMDSFFSGNTIYF	TGTGCCAGCAGTTCACCAATGGACAGTTTCTTCTCTGGAAACACCATATATTTT
.	TRBJ1-1	TRBV7-2	.	CASSLAFDRYEAFF	TGTGCCAGCAGCTTAGCGTTCGACAGGTATGAAGCTTTCTTT
.	TRBJ1-1	TRBV29-1	.	CSVDSDTEAFF	TGCAGCGTTGATTCGGACACTGAAGCTTTCTTT
.	TRBJ1-2	TRBV15	.	CATSRDIADSYGYTF	TGTGCCACCAGCAGAGATATTGCGGATTCCTATGGCTACACCTTC
.	TRBJ1-2	TRBV6-1	.	CASSEAGQHIYGYTF	TGTGCCAGCAGTGAAGCGGGGCAGCACATCTATGGCTACACCTTC
TRBD1	TRBJ1-4	TRBV7-2	.	CASKWAGGEKLFF	TGTGCCAGCAAATGGGCAGGGGGTGAAAAACTGTTTTTT
TRBD2	TRBJ2-2	TRBV3-1/TRBV3-2	.	CASSRLAGGLNTGELFF	TGTGCCAGCAGCCGATTAGCGGGAGGGCTGAACACCGGGGAGCTGTTTTTT
TRBD2	TRBJ2-1	TRBV11-2	.	CASSGLAGRAHNEQFF	TGTGCCAGCAGCGGCCTCGCGGGGAGGGCCCATAATGAGCAGTTCTTC
.	TRBJ1-4	TRBV7-9	once	CASSLDGQPNEKLFF	TGTGCCAGCAGCTTAGACGGACAGCCTAATGAAAAACTGTTTTTT
TRBD1	TRBJ1-4	TRBV19	.	CASSTGTATNEKLFF	TGTGCCAGTAGTACGGGGACAGCAACTAATGAAAAACTGTTTTTT
.	TRBJ1-5	TRBV19	.	CASSNIFNRDHQPQHF	TGTGCCAGTAGTAACATCTTTAACAGGGATCACCAGCCCCAGCATTTT
TRBD2	TRBJ2-7	TRBV12-3/TRBV12-4	.	CASSPGLASEQYF	TGTGCCAGCAGCCCGGGACTAGCATCCGAGCAGTACTTC
.	TRBJ1-5	TRBV5-6	.	CASSLRVEGSRQPQHF	TGTGCCAGCAGCTTGAGGGTGGAGGGTTCGAGACAGCCCCAGCATTTT
.	TRBJ1-1	TRBV11-2	.	CASSYTVRGNTEAFF	TGTGCCAGCAGCTATACCGTCAGGGGGAACACTGAAGCTTTCTTT
TRBD2	TRBJ2-7	TRBV3-1/TRBV3-2	.	CASSQEILAGIYEQYF	TGTGCCAGCAGCCAAGAGATCCTAGCGGGGATCTACGAGCAGTACTTC
TRBD1	TRBJ1-5	TRBV7-2	.	CASSLAGTGIQHF	TGTGCCAGCAGCTTAGCCGGGACAGGGATCCAGCATTTT
.	TRBJ2-1	TRBV12-3/TRBV12-4	.	CASRETIYNEQFF	TGTGCCAGCAGGGAGACTATTTACAATGAGCAGTTCTTC
TRBD2	TRBJ2-3	TRBV29-1	.	CSVERGRAGDTQYF	TGCAGCGTTGAGCGCGGGAGGGCCGGAGATACGCAGTATTTT
.	TRBJ2-7	TRBV6-5	.	CASSYSGGREYEQYF	TGTGCCAGCAGTTACTCGGGGGGTCGAGAATACGAGCAGTACTTC
.	TRBJ1-2	TRBV19	.	CASSMWPYGYTF	TGTGCCAGTAGTATGTGGCCTTATGGCTACACCTTC
.	TRBJ2-7	TRBV3-1/TRBV3-2	.	CASSPKDLYDSSYEQYF	TGTGCCAGCAGCCCTAAAGATCTATACGATAGCTCCTACGAGCAGTACTTC
.	TRBJ1-2	TRBV25-1	.	CASTPTGTSGYTF	TGTGCCAGCACCCCGACAGGAACGAGTGGCTACACCTTC
TRBD1	TRBJ1-3	TRBV19	.	CASGGDRPTSGNTIYF	TGTGCCAGTGGAGGGGACAGGCCGACCTCTGGAAACACCATATATTTT
.	TRBJ1-6	TRBV6-2/TRBV6-3	.	CASSYGSYNSPLHF	TGTGCCAGCAGTTACGGCAGCTATAATTCACCCCTCCACTTT
TRBD1	TRBJ1-5	TRBV28	.	CASSPPRQGASNQPQHF	TGTGCCAGCAGTCCTCCCCGACAGGGGGCTAGCAATCAGCCCCAGCATTTT
.	TRBJ2-1	TRBV24-1	.	CATSDIFRGAANEQFF	TGTGCCACCAGTGATATCTTCCGGGGGGCAGCGAATGAGCAGTTCTTC
.	TRBJ2-1	TRBV4-1	.	CASSQDPGLLGVHEQFF	TGCGCCAGCAGCCAAGATCCAGGGTTATTAGGGGTCCATGAGCAGTTCTTC
TRBD2	TRBJ2-1	TRBV6-5	.	CASSHLAGGFNEQFF	TGTGCCAGCAGTCATCTAGCGGGAGGGTTTAATGAGCAGTTCTTC
TRBD2	TRBJ2-1	TRBV27	.	CASSLWGLTRSYNEQFF	TGTGCCAGCAGTTTATGGGGACTAACCCGCTCCTACAATGAGCAGTTCTTC
.	TRBJ1-4	TRBV2	.	CASSRGQYAEKLFF	TGTGCCAGCAGCAGGGGTCAATATGCCGAAAAACTGTTTTTT
.	TRBJ1-2	TRBV3-1/TRBV3-2	.	CASSQTAGISYGYTF	TGTGCCAGCAGCCAGACGGCAGGTATTAGCTATGGCTACACCTTC
.	TRBJ1-3	TRBV3-1/TRBV3-2	.	CASSQGRAGAGNTIYF	TGTGCCAGCAGCCAAGGAAGGGCAGGGGCTGGAAACACCATATATTTT
.	TRBJ1-5	TRBV4-1	.	CASSPGGARGWDQPQHF	TGCGCCAGCAGCCCCGGTGGAGCCAGGGGATGGGATCAGCCCCAGCATTTT
TRBD1	TRBJ1-1	TRBV5-6	.	CASSYGQAHEAFF	TGTGCCAGCAGCTATGGACAGGCCCATGAAGCTTTCTTT
TRBD1	TRBJ1-4	TRBV6-5	.	CASRKYRGRHEKLFF	TGTGCCAGCAGAAAATACAGGGGGCGACATGAAAAACTGTTTTTT
.	TRBJ1-1	TRBV7-9	.	CASSPFLNMNTEAFF	TGTGCCAGCAGCCCGTTTCTCAACATGAACACTGAAGCTTTCTTT
TRBD1	TRBJ1-2	TRBV2	few	CASSAGGGYTF	TGTGCCAGCAGTGCAGGGGGCGGCTACACCTTC
TRBD1	TRBJ1-6	TRBV6-5	.	CASSFRTGLPPLHF	TGTGCCAGCAGTTTCAGGACAGGGCTTCCACCCCTCCACTTT
TRBD1	TRBJ2-3	TRBV5-1	.	CASSLRGQTTDTQYF	TGCGCCAGCAGCTTAAGGGGACAGACCACAGATACGCAGTATTTT
TRBD1	TRBJ1-5	TRBV7-2	once	CASSGKTGWGQPQHF	TGTGCCAGCAGCGGGAAGACAGGGTGGGGTCAGCCCCAGCATTTT
TRBD1	TRBJ1-4	TRBV4-2	.	CASSQAGGYEKLFF	TGTGCCAGCAGCCAAGCAGGGGGGTACGAAAAACTGTTTTTT
.	TRBJ2-7	TRBV7-9	.	CASSPGYEQYF	TGTGCCAGCAGCCCCGGCTACGAGCAGTACTTC
TRBD2	TRBJ2-1	TRBV9	.	CASSVGGAGGPGDEQFF	TGTGCCAGCAGCGTAGGTGGAGCGGGAGGGCCCGGGGATGAGCAGTTCTTC
.	TRBJ2-7	TRBV4-1	once	CASSQEHSFPYEQYF	TGCGCCAGCAGCCAAGAGCACTCGTTCCCCTACGAGCAGTACTTC
.	TRBJ1-4	TRBV7-9	.	CASSRDTREKLFF	TGTGCCAGCAGCCGCGACACGCGTGAAAAACTGTTTTTT
.	TRBJ1-2	TRBV7-8	.	CASSLGTGQRNSNYGYTF	TGTGCCAGCAGCTTAGGAACAGGACAGCGAAATTCTAACTATGGCTACACCTTC
.	TRBJ1-4	TRBV19	few	CASRPWGGAEFEKLFF	TGTGCCAGTAGGCCTTGGGGGGGCGCAGAATTTGAAAAACTGTTTTTT
.	TRBJ1-1	TRBV29-1	.	CSVQGTMNTEAFF	TGCAGCGTTCAGGGGACCATGAACACTGAAGCTTTCTTT
.	TRBJ1-2	TRBV3-1/TRBV3-2	.	CASSQEDRYYGYTF	TGTGCCAGCAGCCAAGAGGACAGATACTATGGCTACACCTTC
.	TRBJ1-6	TRBV5-1	.	CASSLFSDTTNSPLHF	TGCGCCAGCAGCTTGTTCTCGGACACAACCAATTCACCCCTCCACTTT
.	TRBJ1-1	TRBV10-1	.	CASKMGLDTEAFF	TGCGCCAGCAAGATGGGACTGGACACTGAAGCTTTCTTT
.	TRBJ2-1	TRBV30	.	CAWSVKGLLYNEQFF	TGTGCCTGGAGTGTAAAAGGACTACTATACAATGAGCAGTTCTTC
.	TRBJ2-7	TRBV18	few	CASSPLEGEQYF	TGTGCCAGCTCACCACTAGAGGGTGAGCAGTACTTC
.	TRBJ1-1	TRBV29-1	once	CSAHRTNTEAFF	TGCAGCGCCCACAGGACGAACACTGAAGCTTTCTTT
TRBD2	TRBJ2-7	TRBV5-1	.	CASSLGGTSMYEQYF	TGCGCCAGCAGCTTGGGTGGGACTAGCATGTACGAGCAGTACTTC
.	TRBJ1-3	TRBV19	.	CASKPGQGNTIYF	TGTGCCAGTAAACCAGGGCAAGGAAACACCATATATTTT